A selection of T cell receptor beta chains follows, all from one sample in a study of identical twins. TCRdb fed the 5' RACE reads into MiXCR, producing one record per CDR3 protein. The sample lists around 680,000 distinct CDR3 sequences; 8.5% to 9% were seen once. In addition, the sample was reused for a study of yellow fever vaccine responses in identical twins.

The sequenced material came from PBMCs. The source is a woman aged 18-29 years in good health. The CDR3 runs from the conserved cysteine through the conserved F or W. D genes are given only for firm matches. Some rows mark clone size as missing; the rest say once, few, many or name a class of expanded clone.

size	V	J	D	CDR3	DNA
NA	TRBV20-1	TRBJ2-1	TRBD2	CSATLARGDNEQFF	TGCAGTGCCACACTAGCCCGGGGGGACAATGAGCAGTTCTTC
many	TRBV5-1	TRBJ2-7	TRBD1	CASSIGTGYEQYF	TGCGCCAGCAGCATCGGGACAGGCTACGAGCAGTACTTC
NA	TRBV7-9	TRBJ1-2	NA	CASSLPDSGYTF	TGTGCCAGCAGCTTACCGGACAGTGGCTACACCTTC
NA	TRBV20-1	TRBJ2-3	NA	CSARQRTRPTDTQYF	TGCAGTGCTAGGCAGCGGACCCGGCCCACAGATACGCAGTATTTT
NA	TRBV19	TRBJ2-2	NA	CASKVRGTGELFF	TGTGCCAGTAAGGTCAGGGGAACCGGGGAGCTGTTTTTT
few	TRBV4-3	TRBJ2-1	NA	CASSQGRLVSYNEQFF	TGCGCCAGCAGCCAAGGAAGGCTAGTCTCCTACAATGAGCAGTTCTTC
few	TRBV18	TRBJ2-1	TRBD2	CASSPAPPLAGDLDEQFF	TGTGCCAGCTCACCAGCCCCCCCACTAGCGGGAGATTTGGATGAGCAGTTCTTC
NA	TRBV27	TRBJ2-7	NA	CASSSGATAQQYF	TGTGCCAGCAGCTCCGGGGCCACAGCACAGCAGTACTTC
NA	TRBV20-1	TRBJ2-1	TRBD2	CSARDTSGAGVDNEQFF	TGCAGTGCTAGAGATACTAGCGGGGCGGGCGTTGACAATGAGCAGTTCTTC
many	TRBV12-3/TRBV12-4	TRBJ2-2	NA	CATMGLAANTGELFF	TGTGCCACGATGGGGCTAGCAGCGAACACCGGGGAGCTGTTTTTT
few	TRBV5-1	TRBJ2-3	NA	CASSLGALRDVADTQYF	TGCGCCAGCAGCTTGGGTGCTTTGCGGGATGTAGCAGATACGCAGTATTTT
few	TRBV29-1	TRBJ2-7	NA	CSVEAQGKYEQYF	TGCAGCGTTGAGGCCCAGGGGAAGTACGAGCAGTACTTC
few	TRBV11-2	TRBJ2-1	NA	CASSLDEWVDEVVSYNEQFF	TGTGCCAGCAGCTTAGATGAGTGGGTAGATGAGGTGGTCTCCTACAATGAGCAGTTCTTC
many	TRBV27	TRBJ2-5	NA	CASSYRIGELETQYF	TGTGCCAGCAGTTACCGAATAGGGGAGCTGGAGACCCAGTACTTC
many	TRBV29-1	TRBJ2-1	TRBD2	CSVESGTSGRVHNEQFF	TGCAGCGTTGAATCGGGGACTAGCGGGAGAGTCCACAATGAGCAGTTCTTC
NA	TRBV27	TRBJ2-7	TRBD2	CASSLLAGVTYEQYF	TGTGCCAGCAGTTTACTAGCGGGAGTCACCTACGAGCAGTACTTC
NA	TRBV4-1	TRBJ2-3	TRBD1	CASSQGQGAAAQYF	TGCGCCAGCAGCCAAGGACAGGGGGCCGCTGCGCAGTATTTT
NA	TRBV12-3/TRBV12-4	TRBJ2-3	TRBD2	CASSFGGTRNSDTQYF	TGTGCCAGCAGTTTCGGGGGGACTAGAAATTCGGATACGCAGTATTTT
few	TRBV6-1	TRBJ2-6	NA	CAIMGRGSGANVLTF	TGTGCCATTATGGGAAGGGGGTCTGGGGCCAACGTCCTGACTTTC
few	TRBV5-6	TRBJ2-7	NA	CASTTAPTQGGDEQYF	TGTGCCAGCACCACCGCCCCCACACAGGGAGGCGACGAGCAGTACTTC
NA	TRBV5-1	TRBJ1-6	NA	CASGPSWDSPLHF	TGCGCCAGCGGACCGAGTTGGGATTCACCCCTCCACTTT
many	TRBV6-1	TRBJ1-1	NA	CASSDRRNTEAFF	TGTGCCAGCAGCGACAGAAGGAACACTGAAGCTTTCTTT
NA	TRBV29-1	TRBJ2-3	TRBD2	CSAATSGGRGSTDTQYF	TGCAGCGCTGCGACTAGCGGGGGCAGGGGAAGCACAGATACGCAGTATTTT
few	TRBV6-5	TRBJ2-5	NA	CASSSFHVTTEGTQYF	TGTGCCAGCAGTTCCTTTCATGTCACGACCGAGGGGACCCAGTACTTC
NA	TRBV20-1	TRBJ2-6	NA	CSATAYRGANVLTF	TGCAGTGCTACGGCGTACCGTGGGGCCAACGTCCTGACTTTC
few	TRBV2	TRBJ1-6	NA	CASSELKDIHGSPLHF	TGTGCCAGCAGTGAATTAAAGGACATCCATGGTTCACCCCTCCACTTT
few	TRBV11-2	TRBJ2-1	TRBD1	CASSFRDRGHNEQFF	TGTGCCAGCAGCTTCCGGGACAGGGGCCACAATGAGCAGTTCTTC
NA	TRBV6-5	TRBJ2-1	TRBD1	CASSYTGGGYNEQFF	TGTGCCAGCAGTTACACAGGGGGCGGATACAATGAGCAGTTCTTC
NA	TRBV7-9	TRBJ2-5	TRBD2	CASSSGLVQETQYF	TGTGCCAGCAGCTCAGGACTAGTACAAGAGACCCAGTACTTC
few	TRBV6-1	TRBJ1-2	TRBD1	CASSALGQGPRDGYTF	TGTGCCAGCAGTGCGTTGGGACAGGGTCCGAGGGATGGCTACACCTTC
few	TRBV28	TRBJ2-3	TRBD2	CASTSGDRDTQYF	TGTGCCAGCACTAGCGGGGATCGAGATACGCAGTATTTT
many	TRBV12-3/TRBV12-4	TRBJ2-7	NA	CASRGVSAYEQYF	TGTGCCAGCAGGGGCGTGAGCGCGTACGAGCAGTACTTC
NA	TRBV3-1	TRBJ1-1	NA	CASSRGHLEAFF	TGTGCCAGCAGCCGAGGACATCTTGAAGCTTTCTTT
NA	TRBV9	TRBJ2-3	TRBD2	CASSGRTSGGTDTQYF	TGTGCCAGCAGCGGGCGGACTAGCGGGGGCACAGATACGCAGTATTTT
NA	TRBV29-1	TRBJ2-7	TRBD1	CSATGTGDYEQYF	TGCAGCGCGACCGGGACAGGGGACTACGAGCAGTACTTC
few	TRBV4-3	TRBJ2-1	TRBD2	CASSPGTTSSYNEQFF	TGCGCCAGCAGCCCAGGGACTACAAGCTCCTACAATGAGCAGTTCTTC
few	TRBV11-2	TRBJ2-1	TRBD2	CASSFLAVYNEQFF	TGTGCCAGCAGCTTCCTAGCGGTCTACAATGAGCAGTTCTTC
few	TRBV15	TRBJ2-7	TRBD1	CATSTSGTGSYEQYF	TGTGCCACCAGCACCAGTGGGACAGGGTCCTACGAGCAGTACTTC
few	TRBV2	TRBJ2-3	TRBD1	CASSDDRVGDTQYF	TGTGCCAGCAGTGACGACAGGGTAGGGGATACGCAGTATTTT
few	TRBV20-1	TRBJ2-5	NA	CSARDPPRGTQYF	TGCAGTGCTAGAGACCCACCACGGGGGACCCAGTACTTC
many	TRBV29-1	TRBJ2-3	NA	CSVDNPDTQYF	TGCAGCGTTGACAACCCAGATACGCAGTATTTT
NA	TRBV21-1	TRBJ2-7	NA	CASSKEPGTDNEQYF	TGTGCCAGCAGCAAAGAACCCGGGACAGACAACGAGCAGTACTTC
many	TRBV20-1	TRBJ2-7	TRBD2	CSAIAGGDLNEQYF	TGCAGTGCTATTGCGGGAGGGGACCTCAACGAGCAGTACTTC
many	TRBV7-9	TRBJ2-4	NA	CASSRGAGLAKNIQYF	TGTGCCAGCAGCCGGGGGGCAGGTTTAGCCAAAAACATTCAGTACTTC
many	TRBV7-2	TRBJ2-7	TRBD1	CASSLEGASAYEQYF	TGTGCCAGCAGCTTAGAGGGGGCCAGTGCCTACGAGCAGTACTTC
NA	TRBV15	TRBJ2-7	NA	CATSSLQGDDEQYF	TGTGCCACCAGCAGTCTACAAGGGGACGACGAGCAGTACTTC
few	TRBV7-9	TRBJ2-2	TRBD1	CASSVPRDRGAGELFF	TGTGCCAGCAGCGTACCCCGGGACAGGGGGGCCGGGGAGCTGTTTTTT
NA	TRBV7-2	TRBJ2-5	TRBD2	CASSQIRGGPGETQYF	TGTGCCAGCAGTCAAATTCGGGGGGGCCCCGGGGAGACCCAGTACTTC
once	TRBV11-2	TRBJ2-5	NA	CASSRDLQETQYF	TGTGCCAGCAGCCGGGACTTACAGGAGACCCAGTACTTC
many	TRBV6-4	TRBJ2-1	TRBD2	CASSLTSGGPYNEQFF	TGTGCCAGCAGCCTGACTAGCGGGGGGCCCTACAATGAGCAGTTCTTC
many	TRBV24-1	TRBJ2-5	TRBD1	CATSDFGTGGETQYF	TGTGCCACCAGTGATTTCGGGACAGGGGGAGAGACCCAGTACTTC